This TCR beta chain was sequenced in a study of T cell responses to AZD1222 COVID-19 vaccine. The study's findings and limits: Baseline seropositives among AZD1222 recipients totaled only five to seven. Donor demographics were predominantly white British with a female majority; clonal diversity may be underestimated. After two AZD1222 doses, spike-specific TCR breadth and depth rose versus day 0. Unmutated variant regions reportedly attract nearly half of all spike-specific TCRs.

The CDR3 covers 15 residues. V lost 4 bases to trimming and J lost 4 bases; unmatched junction nucleotides: 6. Germline V gene data show CDR1 as MNHEY and CDR2 as SVGAGI. A remark on this clone: Antigen: not known.

Libraries were prepared by immunoSEQ multiplex PCR; TCRdb keeps only in-frame clonotypes and omits some of them. The table lists over 150,000 clones, around 94% of them singletons, with roughly a tenth in the top ten. The origin of this receptor is an adult in good health. Sequenced material: peripheral blood, taken on day 0 of AZD1222 vaccination. This chain uses TRBV6-5 with TRBJ2-5, with TRBD1 matching over 10 bases. The CDR3: CASSSTGGQGETQYF. The CDR3 DNA sequence: TGTGCCAGCAGTTCGACAGGGGGCCAGGGAGAGACCCAGTACTTC.